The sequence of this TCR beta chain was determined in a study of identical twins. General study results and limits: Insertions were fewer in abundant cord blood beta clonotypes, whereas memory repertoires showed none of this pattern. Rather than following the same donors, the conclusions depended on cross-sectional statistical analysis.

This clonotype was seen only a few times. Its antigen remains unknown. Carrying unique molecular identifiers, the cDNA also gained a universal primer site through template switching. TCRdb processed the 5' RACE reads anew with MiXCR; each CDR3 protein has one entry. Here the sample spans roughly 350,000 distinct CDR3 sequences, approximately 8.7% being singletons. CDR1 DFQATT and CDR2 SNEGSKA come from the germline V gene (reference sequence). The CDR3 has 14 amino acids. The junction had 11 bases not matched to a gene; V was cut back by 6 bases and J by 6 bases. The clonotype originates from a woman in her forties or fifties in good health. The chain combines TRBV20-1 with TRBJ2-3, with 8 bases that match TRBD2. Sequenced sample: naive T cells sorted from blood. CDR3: CSAPSAREVDTQYF. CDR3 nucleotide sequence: TGCAGTGCCCCCTCCGCGCGGGAGGTTGATACGCAGTATTTT.